One sample yielded the 9 T cell receptor beta chains listed below, sequenced in a study of cytomegalovirus exposure and HLA in healthy donors. Use of 60 Vbeta and 13 Jbeta primers characterized the PCR. The assay was immunoSEQ multiplex PCR, and TCRdb's table has in-frame clones only and misses some. The profile covers around 130,000 clones, with 75% to 85% appearing a single time and less than 3% taken by the ten largest. The source material was PBMCs. These TCRs come from a man in his fifties in good health and CMV-seronegative.

The V call is TRBV5-1, the J call TRBJ2-4; 8 nucleotides agree with TRBD2. V shed 3 bases, J shed 5 bases, and the junction held 4 bases outside the gene matches. Germline loops: CDR1 SGHRS, CDR2 YFSETQ. This CDR3 contains 14 residues. CDR3 sequence (DNA): TGCGCCAGCAGCTGGAGCGGGGGTGAAAACATTCAGTACTTC. This encodes CASSWSGGENIQYF.

Concerning this clone: An end of the junction does not agree with germline; a read error may underlie this. The sample carries other DNA sequences with the same CDR3. The genes are TRBV10-3 and TRBJ1-6; TRBD1 aligns across 9 bases. This CDR3 spans 16 amino acids. The germline CDR1 and CDR2 sequences are ENHRY and SYGVKD. The CDR3 DNA follows: TGTGCCATCAGCCGCGTTTTGACAGGGGGGAATTCCCCCCTCCACTTT. Translation: CAISRVLTGGNSPLHF.

The J gene is TRBJ1-4, the V gene TRBV2, with a tentative D call TRBD1 (6 bases). Per the germline V gene, CDR1 is SNHLY and CDR2 is FYNNEI. This CDR3 region has 15 residues. V was shortened by 9 bases and J by 8 bases, with 22 bases between the two germline ends. CDR3 DNA sequence: TGTGCCAGAGAGTCAAGGGGACCCCAGGGGGAAAAACTGTTTTTT. It specifies CARESRGPQGEKLFF.

The V gene is TRBV10-2, the J gene TRBJ1-6, with D possibly being TRBD1 (5 bases). Trimming took off 7 bases at V and 7 bases at J, with 14 bases between the two ends. The CDR3 length is 14 residues. Per the germline V gene, CDR1 is WSHSY and CDR2 is SAAADI. The CDR3 DNA sequence: TGCGCCAGCAACGGGGGGACCTTAAATTCACCCCTCCACTTT. Encoded protein: CASNGGTLNSPLHF.

The chain is built from TRBV5-1 and TRBJ2-3; 9 bases are shared with TRBD2. Trimming at V came to 0 bases and at J to 2 bases, leaving 7 bases not matched to a gene. Per the germline V gene, CDR1 is SGHRS and CDR2 is YFSETQ. The CDR3 runs 17 residues. The CDR3 DNA reads as TGCGCCAGCAGCTTGGAGGCTAGCGGGGCCAACACAGATACGCAGTATTTT. It translates to CASSLEASGANTDTQYF.

This chain connects TRBV19 to TRBJ1-3; 7 bases line up with TRBD1. With V trimmed by 3 bases and J by 0 bases, 11 bases remained unmatched. The CDR3 is 18 residues long. Germline values: CDR1 LNHDA, CDR2 SQIVND (reference sequence). CDR3 DNA: TGTGCCAGTAGTATGGAAGGGGGCCCGCCAAGCTCTGGAAACACCATATATTTT. It yields the protein CASSMEGGPPSSGNTIYF.

CDR3 protein: CASRETINSPLHF. The CDR3 DNA sequence: TGTGCCAGCAGAGAAACAATTAATTCACCCCTCCACTTT. The chain combines TRBV2 with TRBJ1-6; D not certain. Germline-derived CDR1 and CDR2 are SNHLY and FYNNEI. This CDR3 is built from 13 residues. Between the trimmed V and J ends, which lost 6 bases and 6 bases, there was a span of 9 bases.

The chain employs TRBV25-1 and TRBJ1-1, with no clear D. Germline CDR1 and CDR2: MGHDK and SYGVNS. Trimming stripped 8 bases from V and 1 base from J, with 8 bases between. The CDR3 totals 12 residues. The CDR3 coding sequence is TGTGCCAGCCGGGTAGGGAACACTGAAGCTTTCTTT. Its translation is CASRVGNTEAFF.

This clone was seen only once. The genes are TRBV7-9 and TRBJ1-3; 10 nucleotides line up with TRBD1. Germline CDR1 SEHNR, CDR2 FQNEAQ (reference sequence). The J segment lost 1 base and the V segment lost 3 bases, leaving 3 bases of the junction unmatched. This CDR3 is 16 amino acids long. The CDR3, as DNA: TGTGCCAGCAGCTTTGGGGACAGGGGATCTGGAAACACCATATATTTT. Protein sequence: CASSFGDRGSGNTIYF. Using reference TRBV7-9 and TRBJ1-3 for the parts outside the CDR3, the full variable domain is DTGVSQNPRHKITKRGQNVTFRCDPISEHNRLYWYRQTLGQGPEFLTYFQNEAQLEKSRLLSDRFSAERPKGSFSTLEIQRTEQGDSAMYLCASSFGDRGSGNTIYFGEGSWLTVV.